Below are 4 T cell receptor beta chains sequenced from a single sample in a study of blood T cell repertoires in COVID-19. TCRdb keeps only in-frame clones here, not all; method: immunoSEQ multiplex PCR. The table includes some 180,000 clones, about 85% detected once. The sequenced material came from peripheral blood. Receptors originate from a man in his fifties or sixties with active or convalescent COVID-19.

The J gene is TRBJ1-6, the V gene TRBV27; TRBD1 aligns across 7 bases. The CDR3 has 15 residues. Germline V lookup: CDR1 MNHEY, CDR2 SMNVEV (reference sequence). The V and J ends lost 5 bases and 3 bases, in that order; junction bases with no gene match: 4. CDR3 region: CASSRRDSYNSPLHF. In nucleotides, the CDR3 is TGTGCCAGCAGTCGTCGGGACAGCTATAATTCACCCCTCCACTTT.

The rearrangement joins TRBV7-9 to TRBJ1-2; 9 bases line up with TRBD1. V lost 0 bases and J lost 6; bases outside the gene matches: 11. The CDR3 sequence is 17 residues long. Germline V gene lookup returns CDR1 SEHNR and CDR2 FQNEAQ (reference sequence). CDR3 in DNA: TGTGCCAGCAGCTTAGCGCAGGGACAGGGCCAGGGAGATGGCTACACCTTC. This encodes CASSLAQGQGQGDGYTF.

This sequence joins TRBV3-1 (or the pseudogene TRBV3-2) and TRBJ1-2; possibly TRBD1 for D (5 bases). Germline V gene lookup returns CDR1 LGHDT and CDR2 YNNKEL (reference sequence). The V gene lost 6 bases and the J gene lost 4 bases, with 9 bases spanning the gap. CDR3 length: 12 residues. The CDR3 region has the DNA TGTGCCAGCAGGGCGGGGACCTATGGCTACACCTTC. This translates into CASRAGTYGYTF.

This rearrangement joins TRBV9 to TRBJ1-2, with 7 nucleotides matching TRBD1. This CDR3 is 13 amino acids long. The germline V gene encodes CDR1 SGDLS and CDR2 YYNGEE. J gave up 3 bases and V 3 bases, and 2 bases lay outside the gene matches. The CDR3, as DNA: TGTGCCAGCAGCGCAACAGGGGACTATGGCTACACCTTC. This codes for CASSATGDYGYTF.